This is a list of T cell receptor beta chains from one sample in a study of T-cell memory formation after mild COVID-19. In TCRdb, the 5' RACE reads were re-called with MiXCR into one record per CDR3 protein. The data hold 470,000 or so distinct CDR3 sequences, with roughly 20% observed a single time. Material for sequencing was PBMCs or a T cell subset sorted from them (not recorded which). These TCRs come from an adult woman who had mild COVID-19 (a few samples of this study predate the infection). Cell type and time point are not known. Both conserved end residues are part of each CDR3. Each record gives: V gene, J gene, clone size, D gene, CDR3 protein, CDR3 DNA. The D gene is left open where the match is weak. Clone size is stated in some rows and not others, as once, few, many or a class when expanded.

v_call: TRBV20-1; j_call: TRBJ2-1; clone_size: NA; d_call: TRBD1; cdr3_aa: CSARDRRQGLVNEQFF; cdr3_nt: TGCAGTGCTAGAGATCGAAGACAGGGGTTGGTCAATGAGCAGTTCTTC
v_call: TRBV20-1; j_call: TRBJ2-2; clone_size: NA; d_call: TRBD2; cdr3_aa: CSARDPSGALSGELFF; cdr3_nt: TGCAGTGCTAGAGATCCGAGCGGGGCTCTCTCCGGGGAGCTGTTTTTT
v_call: TRBV4-2; j_call: TRBJ2-7; clone_size: few; d_call: NA; cdr3_aa: CASSQDSQVDYEQYF; cdr3_nt: TGTGCCAGCAGCCAAGATAGCCAGGTTGACTACGAGCAGTACTTC
v_call: TRBV15; j_call: TRBJ2-7; clone_size: few; d_call: NA; cdr3_aa: CATTARGSYEQYF; cdr3_nt: TGTGCCACCACTGCCAGGGGTTCCTACGAGCAGTACTTC
v_call: TRBV7-2; j_call: TRBJ2-1; clone_size: NA; d_call: NA; cdr3_aa: CASSLALEEVNEQFF; cdr3_nt: TGTGCCAGCAGCTTAGCTCTAGAGGAGGTCAATGAGCAGTTCTTC
v_call: TRBV12-3/TRBV12-4; j_call: TRBJ2-5; clone_size: few; d_call: NA; cdr3_aa: CASSYGGTQETQYF; cdr3_nt: TGTGCCAGCAGTTATGGGGGGACTCAAGAGACCCAGTACTTC
v_call: TRBV4-1; j_call: TRBJ2-2; clone_size: NA; d_call: NA; cdr3_aa: CASRPPGTGELFF; cdr3_nt: TGCGCCAGCCGGCCCCCGGGCACCGGGGAGCTGTTTTTT
v_call: TRBV5-4; j_call: TRBJ1-1; clone_size: many; d_call: TRBD1; cdr3_aa: CASSYGTVNTEAFF; cdr3_nt: TGTGCCAGCAGCTACGGGACAGTGAACACTGAAGCTTTCTTT
v_call: TRBV12-3/TRBV12-4; j_call: TRBJ1-2; clone_size: few; d_call: NA; cdr3_aa: CASSAPAYGYTF; cdr3_nt: TGTGCCAGCAGTGCCCCCGCCTATGGCTACACCTTC
v_call: TRBV20-1; j_call: TRBJ2-7; clone_size: once; d_call: NA; cdr3_aa: CSAPLHPQYF; cdr3_nt: TGCAGTGCCCCCCTCCACCCTCAGTACTTC
v_call: TRBV3-1; j_call: TRBJ2-7; clone_size: few; d_call: NA; cdr3_aa: CASSQDPEDEQYF; cdr3_nt: TGTGCCAGCAGCCAAGATCCAGAGGACGAGCAGTACTTC
v_call: TRBV12-3/TRBV12-4; j_call: TRBJ2-2; clone_size: many; d_call: NA; cdr3_aa: CASTFGSGELFF; cdr3_nt: TGTGCCAGCACCTTCGGGTCCGGGGAGCTGTTTTTT
v_call: TRBV30; j_call: TRBJ1-2; clone_size: few; d_call: TRBD1; cdr3_aa: CAWTPGQNYGYTF; cdr3_nt: TGTGCCTGGACCCCGGGACAGAACTATGGCTACACCTTC
v_call: TRBV12-3/TRBV12-4; j_call: TRBJ2-2; clone_size: few; d_call: TRBD2; cdr3_aa: CASIAGGISGELFF; cdr3_nt: TGTGCCAGCATAGCGGGGGGGATATCCGGGGAGCTGTTTTTT
v_call: TRBV24-1; j_call: TRBJ1-1; clone_size: NA; d_call: NA; cdr3_aa: CATRRGGFTEAFF; cdr3_nt: TGTGCCACCAGGAGGGGAGGGTTCACTGAAGCTTTCTTT
v_call: TRBV7-3; j_call: TRBJ2-1; clone_size: few; d_call: TRBD2; cdr3_aa: CASSLGAGGQQFF; cdr3_nt: TGTGCCAGCAGCTTAGGGGCGGGGGGACAGCAGTTCTTC
v_call: TRBV5-5; j_call: TRBJ1-2; clone_size: NA; d_call: NA; cdr3_aa: CASSLGGSPTLRGYTF; cdr3_nt: TGTGCCAGCAGCTTGGGGGGTTCTCCCACACTTAGGGGCTACACCTTC
v_call: TRBV5-1; j_call: TRBJ2-3; clone_size: NA; d_call: NA; cdr3_aa: CATKQELSTDTQYF; cdr3_nt: TGCGCCACCAAACAGGAGCTTAGCACAGATACGCAGTATTTT
v_call: TRBV2; j_call: TRBJ1-1; clone_size: few; d_call: NA; cdr3_aa: CASSELSGGTPEAFF; cdr3_nt: TGTGCCAGCAGCGAATTGTCTGGGGGGACACCTGAAGCTTTCTTT
v_call: TRBV12-3/TRBV12-4; j_call: TRBJ1-2; clone_size: NA; d_call: NA; cdr3_aa: CASSPSGGVAQSYGYTF; cdr3_nt: TGTGCCAGCAGCCCATCCGGGGGAGTAGCTCAAAGTTATGGCTACACCTTC
v_call: TRBV11-3; j_call: TRBJ2-1; clone_size: NA; d_call: NA; cdr3_aa: CASSLGIAHEQFF; cdr3_nt: TGTGCCAGCAGCTTGGGAATAGCGCATGAGCAGTTCTTC
v_call: TRBV21-1; j_call: TRBJ2-2; clone_size: few; d_call: NA; cdr3_aa: CASSKGLDRGTGELFF; cdr3_nt: TGTGCCAGCAGCAAAGGGCTCGACAGGGGAACCGGGGAGCTGTTTTTT
v_call: TRBV6-5; j_call: TRBJ2-5; clone_size: once; d_call: NA; cdr3_aa: CASSEQGRQTQYF; cdr3_nt: TGTGCCAGCAGCGAACAGGGGAGGCAGACCCAGTACTTC
v_call: TRBV5-1; j_call: TRBJ2-2; clone_size: many; d_call: TRBD2; cdr3_aa: CASRSGTSGSAGELFF; cdr3_nt: TGCGCCAGCAGATCCGGGACTAGCGGGTCTGCCGGGGAGCTGTTTTTT
v_call: TRBV18; j_call: TRBJ2-1; clone_size: few; d_call: NA; cdr3_aa: CASSPLVSNEQFF; cdr3_nt: TGTGCCAGCTCACCCCTGGTCTCCAATGAGCAGTTCTTC
v_call: TRBV5-1; j_call: TRBJ2-2; clone_size: few; d_call: NA; cdr3_aa: CASSLALWLANTGELFF; cdr3_nt: TGCGCCAGCAGCTTGGCCTTGTGGTTAGCAAACACCGGGGAGCTGTTTTTT
v_call: TRBV2; j_call: TRBJ2-2; clone_size: NA; d_call: NA; cdr3_aa: CASSEVLYTGELFF; cdr3_nt: TGTGCCAGCAGTGAGGTGTTGTACACCGGGGAGCTGTTTTTT
v_call: TRBV6-2/TRBV6-3; j_call: TRBJ2-7; clone_size: NA; d_call: TRBD1; cdr3_aa: CASSPTGTAYEQYF; cdr3_nt: TGTGCCAGCAGTCCCACCGGGACAGCCTACGAGCAGTACTTC
v_call: TRBV20-1; j_call: TRBJ2-3; clone_size: few; d_call: NA; cdr3_aa: CSAFQGGPNTQYF; cdr3_nt: TGCAGTGCGTTCCAGGGGGGACCCAATACGCAGTATTTT
v_call: TRBV4-1; j_call: TRBJ2-2; clone_size: NA; d_call: NA; cdr3_aa: CASSQEPSTGELFF; cdr3_nt: TGCGCCAGCAGCCAAGAGCCCAGCACCGGGGAGCTGTTTTTT
v_call: TRBV9; j_call: TRBJ2-5; clone_size: NA; d_call: NA; cdr3_aa: CASSASGQVYQETQYF; cdr3_nt: TGTGCCAGCAGTGCCTCGGGGCAGGTCTACCAAGAGACCCAGTACTTC
v_call: TRBV7-2; j_call: TRBJ1-1; clone_size: NA; d_call: NA; cdr3_aa: CASNLGVNAAFF; cdr3_nt: TGTGCCAGCAACTTGGGGGTTAATGCAGCTTTCTTT
v_call: TRBV27; j_call: TRBJ1-2; clone_size: once; d_call: NA; cdr3_aa: CASSLYRGDGYTF; cdr3_nt: TGTGCCAGCAGTTTATATAGGGGAGATGGCTACACCTTC
v_call: TRBV24-1; j_call: TRBJ2-7; clone_size: NA; d_call: NA; cdr3_aa: CATSESAYEQYF; cdr3_nt: TGTGCCACCAGTGAGAGTGCCTACGAGCAGTACTTC
v_call: TRBV5-1; j_call: TRBJ2-1; clone_size: NA; d_call: NA; cdr3_aa: CASREGTQQFF; cdr3_nt: TGCGCCAGCAGGGAGGGGACTCAACAGTTCTTC
v_call: TRBV3-1; j_call: TRBJ1-2; clone_size: many; d_call: NA; cdr3_aa: CASSPTGGYGYTF; cdr3_nt: TGTGCCAGCAGCCCCACGGGGGGATATGGCTACACCTTC
v_call: TRBV23-1; j_call: TRBJ2-1; clone_size: many; d_call: TRBD1; cdr3_aa: CASSPNDRGAYNEQFF; cdr3_nt: TGCGCCAGCAGCCCTAACGACAGGGGCGCATACAATGAGCAGTTCTTC
v_call: TRBV5-1; j_call: TRBJ1-1; clone_size: NA; d_call: TRBD1; cdr3_aa: CASSFGTGENTEAFF; cdr3_nt: TGCGCCAGCAGCTTCGGGACAGGGGAAAACACTGAAGCTTTCTTT
v_call: TRBV29-1; j_call: TRBJ2-7; clone_size: few; d_call: TRBD2; cdr3_aa: CSVHRTSGEQYF; cdr3_nt: TGCAGCGTCCATCGGACTAGCGGCGAGCAGTACTTC
v_call: TRBV18; j_call: TRBJ2-7; clone_size: few; d_call: NA; cdr3_aa: CASSSGIASDEQYF; cdr3_nt: TGTGCCAGCTCATCCGGGATCGCTTCGGACGAGCAGTACTTC
v_call: TRBV3-1; j_call: TRBJ1-2; clone_size: NA; d_call: NA; cdr3_aa: CASSPDPNYGYTF; cdr3_nt: TGTGCCAGCAGCCCGGACCCTAACTATGGCTACACCTTC
v_call: TRBV10-3; j_call: TRBJ2-3; clone_size: NA; d_call: NA; cdr3_aa: CAISERAIADTQYF; cdr3_nt: TGTGCCATCAGTGAGAGGGCTATCGCAGATACGCAGTATTTT
v_call: TRBV29-1; j_call: TRBJ2-7; clone_size: many; d_call: TRBD1; cdr3_aa: CSVEGQNTYEQYF; cdr3_nt: TGCAGCGTTGAGGGACAGAATACCTACGAGCAGTACTTC
v_call: TRBV14; j_call: TRBJ2-1; clone_size: NA; d_call: NA; cdr3_aa: CASSQFLRGPNNEQFF; cdr3_nt: TGTGCCAGCAGCCAATTTCTGCGGGGGCCAAACAATGAGCAGTTCTTC
v_call: TRBV20-1; j_call: TRBJ2-1; clone_size: NA; d_call: NA; cdr3_aa: CSAGGRTTTYNEQFF; cdr3_nt: TGCAGTGCGGGGGGACGGACCACAACCTACAATGAGCAGTTCTTC
v_call: TRBV15; j_call: TRBJ2-5; clone_size: many; d_call: NA; cdr3_aa: CATSRDRALPSETQYF; cdr3_nt: TGTGCCACCAGCAGAGATCGGGCGCTGCCCTCAGAGACCCAGTACTTC
v_call: TRBV27; j_call: TRBJ1-1; clone_size: many; d_call: NA; cdr3_aa: CASSPTWGGDTEAFF; cdr3_nt: TGTGCCAGCAGTCCTACTTGGGGGGGGGACACTGAAGCTTTCTTT
v_call: TRBV7-9; j_call: TRBJ2-5; clone_size: NA; d_call: TRBD2; cdr3_aa: CASSTSGGGETQYF; cdr3_nt: TGTGCCAGCAGCACAAGCGGGGGGGGAGAGACCCAGTACTTC
v_call: TRBV12-3/TRBV12-4; j_call: TRBJ1-2; clone_size: NA; d_call: NA; cdr3_aa: CASSRYFEGPAF; cdr3_nt: TGTGCCAGCAGTAGGTACTTCGAGGGACCCGCCTTC
v_call: TRBV7-9; j_call: TRBJ2-1; clone_size: few; d_call: NA; cdr3_aa: CASSPAEYNEQFF; cdr3_nt: TGTGCCAGCAGCCCCGCGGAGTACAATGAGCAGTTCTTC
v_call: TRBV7-9; j_call: TRBJ1-1; clone_size: NA; d_call: NA; cdr3_aa: CASSLIAEAFF; cdr3_nt: TGTGCCAGCAGCTTAATCGCTGAAGCTTTCTTT